One sample yielded the 2 T cell receptor beta chains listed below, sequenced in a study of cytomegalovirus exposure and HLA in healthy donors. Amplification used 60 Vbeta primers and 13 Jbeta primers. Sequenced by immunoSEQ multiplex PCR; TCRdb stores in-frame clones only, minus some. The repertoire includes 110,000 to 150,000 clones, over 75% of them detected once, and about 1.7% sits in the top ten. Sequences were obtained from PBMCs. These TCRs come from a woman aged 25 to 39 in good health and CMV-seronegative.

This clone was counted a single time. The V gene is TRBV6-5, the J gene TRBJ2-7, with D possibly TRBD1 on 5 matching bases. The CDR3 consists of 15 residues. V lost 2 bases, J lost 2 bases, and 13 bases lay in between. Germline V gene lookup returns CDR1 MNHEY and CDR2 SVGAGI. CDR3 nucleotide sequence: TGTGCCAGCAGTTACGGGGCAGCCAGCCCCTACGAGCAGTACTTC. This gives the protein CASSYGAASPYEQYF.

This chain uses TRBV2 with TRBJ2-7; D perhaps matches TRBD2 (5 bases). V lost 4 bases, J lost 3 bases, and 16 bases lay in between. Germline V CDR1 and CDR2: SNHLY, FYNNEI. The CDR3 is made up of 15 amino acids. Here the CDR3 reads CASSAGPNGDYEQYF. The CDR3 DNA sequence: TGTGCCAGCAGTGCTGGGCCGAACGGGGACTACGAGCAGTACTTC. The full variable domain, in which reference TRBV2 and TRBJ2-7 provide the parts outside the CDR3, is EPEVTQTPSHQVTQMGQEVILRCVPISNHLYFYWYRQILGQKVEFLVSFYNNEISEKSEIFDDQFSVERPDGSNFTLKIRSTKLEDSAMYFCASSAGPNGDYEQYFGPGTRLTVT.